This T cell receptor (beta chain) is drawn from a study of CD8 T cells in ankylosing spondylitis. Findings of the study overall: Several of the motif variants were reported before in synovial fluid and blood from reactive arthritis.

TCRdb analysed the 5' RACE reads with MiXCR anew, one entry per CDR3 protein. The profile shows some 250,000 distinct CDR3 sequences, roughly a quarter of them singletons. The CDR3 is 13 amino acids. V lost 3 bases and J lost 0, with 6 bases in between. Germline V gives CDR1 LGHDT, CDR2 YNNKEL (reference sequence). Comment on this clonotype: Its specificity is unknown.

This TCR was recovered from a male donor with ankylosing spondylitis or in good health (not recorded which). V usage is TRBV3-1 and J usage is TRBJ2-7, with unresolved D. The sequenced material came from blood, either unsorted or a sorted T cell fraction (not recorded which). The CDR3 sequence is CASSHAASYEQYF. For the CDR3, the DNA is TGTGCCAGCAGCCACGCGGCCTCCTACGAGCAGTACTTC.